The entry that follows covers one T cell receptor (beta chain) sequence. Produced via immunoSEQ multiplex PCR; TCRdb's table is partial and in-frame only. The sample has 400,000 to 450,000 clones; approximately 90% are singletons. Germline V CDR1 and CDR2: KGHSY, FQNENV. This CDR3 has 13 residues. With 5 bases removed from V and 4 bases from J, the gap between germline ends came to 11 bases. The sample is drawn from a study of blood T cell repertoires in COVID-19. Sequencing was performed on peripheral blood. The source of this sequence is a woman aged 25 to 39 with active or convalescent COVID-19. The chain couples TRBV16 to TRBJ1-2; possibly TRBD1 for D (6 bases). CDR3 sequence (DNA): TGTGCCAGCAGCAAGGACAGTATCTATGGCTACACCTTC. The encoded protein is CASSKDSIYGYTF.